Presented here are 15 T cell receptor beta chains from one specimen sequenced in a study of OX40 agonist ivuxolimab in advanced cancers. Measured with immunoSEQ multiplex PCR; TCRdb has only the in-frame clones, and not every one. The sample shows around 25,000 clones, around 73% of them seen only once. This material consisted of CD4+ or CD8+ T cells sorted from blood, taken in a trial of the OX40 agonist ivuxolimab. The receptors here all came from an adult with an advanced solid tumor such as melanoma, head and neck, liver or kidney cancer.

The chain couples TRBV7-9 to TRBJ1-2; maybe TRBD1 (6 bases). The CDR3 runs to 13 residues. Trimming removed 3 bases from V and 8 bases from J, with 13 bases in between. Germline assignment: CDR1 SEHNR and CDR2 FQNEAQ (reference sequence). Here the CDR3 reads CASSFTDRSGYTF. CDR3 coding DNA: TGTGCCAGCAGCTTTACCGACAGGAGCGGCTACACCTTC.

J is TRBJ1-1 and V is TRBV4-3; 8 bases map to TRBD1. The length of the CDR3 is 17 residues. Germline CDR1 LGHNA, CDR2 YSLEER. Germline trimming cut 3 bases from V and 1 base from J; bases unmatched to any gene: 10. CDR3 nucleotides: TGCGCCAGCAGCCATGATCAGGGGGCCGGGGGGAACACTGAAGCTTTCTTT. Protein: CASSHDQGAGGNTEAFF.

J is TRBJ2-3 and V is TRBV7-2, with D perhaps given as TRBD1 or TRBD2 (5 bases each). Germline CDR1 and CDR2: SGHTA and FQGNSA. The CDR3 spans 15 residues. With 1 base removed from V and 0 bases from J, the gap between germline ends came to 8 bases. The CDR3 reads CASSLVGASTDTQYF. CDR3 in DNA: TGTGCCAGCAGCTTAGTCGGGGCTAGCACAGATACGCAGTATTTT. Based on the CDR3 plus reference TRBV7-2 and TRBJ2-3, the full variable domain is GAGVSQSPSNKVTEKGKDVELRCDPISGHTALYWYRQSLGQGLEFLIYFQGNSAPDKSGLPSDRFSAERTGGSVSTLTIQRTQQEDSAVYLCASSLVGASTDTQYFGPGTRLTVL.

CDR3 DNA sequence: TGTGCCAGCAGTCCCCCGACTAGCGGAGGGGGGGATGAGCAGTTCTTC. It translates to CASSPPTSGGGDEQFF. This chain links TRBV27 with TRBJ2-1; 9 bases match TRBD2. The V gene's germline CDR1 is MNHEY and CDR2 SMNVEV (reference sequence). This CDR3 has 16 residues. With 5 bases clipped from V and 8 bases from J, the junction kept 13 bases outside the gene matches.

CDR3 bases: TGTGCCAGCAGTGTGAGGGAGGGTTACGAGCAGTACTTC. It encodes CASSVREGYEQYF. The chain is built from TRBV2 and TRBJ2-7; TRBD2 matches 7 bases. CDR3 length: 13 amino acids. V lost 4 bases and J lost 4; bases outside the gene matches: 4. Germline lookup yields CDR1 SNHLY and CDR2 FYNNEI.

V is TRBV14 and J is TRBJ2-3; 10 nucleotides line up with TRBD1. Germline trimming cut 1 base from V and 5 bases from J; bases unmatched to any gene: 9. Germline V gene lookup returns CDR1 SGHDN and CDR2 FVKESK. This CDR3 has 17 residues. The CDR3 sequence: CASSQVTGTGAKDTQYF. Here the CDR3 DNA reads TGTGCCAGCAGCCAAGTCACCGGGACAGGGGCAAAAGATACGCAGTATTTT.

This chain uses TRBV5-8 with TRBJ1-1, with unresolved D. Germline lookup yields CDR1 SGHTS and CDR2 YDEGEE. The CDR3 covers 14 residues. The V and J ends lost 2 bases and 1 base respectively, with 9 bases between them. In DNA, the CDR3 is TGTGCCAGCAGCTTACGACCAGCGAACACTGAAGCTTTCTTT. Translating it yields CASSLRPANTEAFF.

With respect to this clone: Sequence at one end of the junction differs from germline and may be a read error. This sample also contains other DNA sequences that code for the same CDR3. V usage is TRBV7-2 and J usage is TRBJ1-1; D gene ambiguous. The CDR3 is 15 residues long. Germline lookup yields CDR1 SGHTA and CDR2 FQGNSA. CDR3 amino acids: CASSLLDLGNTEAFF. Written as DNA, the CDR3 is TGTGCCAGCAGCTTATTGGACCTCGGGAACACTGAAGCCTTCTTT.

The chain joins TRBV6-5 to TRBJ2-1, with D perhaps matching TRBD1 or TRBD2 (7 bases each). There are 16 residues in the CDR3. CDR1 MNHEY and CDR2 SVGAGI come from the germline V gene. With 0 bases removed from V and 6 bases from J, the gap between germline ends came to 15 bases. CDR3 in amino acids: CASSYSGSGGVNEQFF. The CDR3 bases are TGTGCCAGCAGTTACTCCGGGTCAGGGGGGGTCAATGAGCAGTTCTTC.

Of note for this clone: Germline and junction disagree at one end, which may indicate a read error. The J gene is TRBJ2-5, the V gene TRBV7-7, with a tentative D call TRBD2 (5 bases). The CDR3 totals 13 residues. The germline V gene encodes CDR1 SSHAT and CDR2 FNYEAQ (reference sequence). The CDR3: CASSWRGSETQYF. Written as DNA, the CDR3 is TGTGCTAGCAGCTGGCGAGGGTCGGAGACCCAGTACTTC.

The table lists this clone with a count of one. The chain carries TRBV6-5 and TRBJ2-1; unclear D gene. The CDR3 totals 15 residues. Germline CDR1 and CDR2: MNHEY and SVGAGI. V lost 0 bases and J 4 bases, leaving 10 bases between the germline ends. The CDR3 DNA is TGTGCCAGCAGTTACTCGATTAGCAGGTACAATGAGCAGTTCTTC. Protein: CASSYSISRYNEQFF.

V is TRBV27 and J is TRBJ2-2; 7 positions match TRBD1. This CDR3 is built from 15 residues. V shed 6 bases, J shed 1 base, and the junction held 5 bases outside the gene matches. Germline loops: CDR1 MNHEY, CDR2 SMNVEV (reference sequence). Here the CDR3 DNA reads TGTGCCAGCAGCCGGGGACAGAGGAACACCGGGGAGCTGTTTTTT. This gives the protein CASSRGQRNTGELFF.

The V and J genes are TRBV28 and TRBJ2-1; 9 positions agree with TRBD2. J gave up 3 bases and V 6 bases, and 6 bases lay outside the gene matches. CDR3 length: 15 amino acids. The V gene's germline CDR1 is MDHEN and CDR2 SYDVKM. The CDR3 loop is CASSLAGRLYNEQFF. The CDR3, as DNA: TGTGCCAGCAGCCTAGCGGGGAGACTCTACAATGAGCAGTTCTTC.

The rearrangement joins TRBV7-8 to TRBJ2-1; D tentatively fits TRBD1 or TRBD2 (6 bases each). The CDR3 runs 19 residues. The germline V and J ends were trimmed by 5 bases and 4 bases, with 27 bases remaining between them. Germline CDR1 reads SGHVS; CDR2 reads FQNEAQ. The CDR3 here is CASSPLRALAEGGYNEQFF. DNA for the CDR3: TGTGCCAGCAGCCCACTTAGGGCCTTAGCGGAGGGGGGATACAATGAGCAGTTCTTC.

This chain's CDR3 is CASTGNREGENIQYF. The CDR3 DNA reads TGTGCCAGTACAGGGAACAGGGAAGGGGAAAACATTCAGTACTTC. The chain combines TRBV19 with TRBJ2-4; perhaps TRBD1 as D (6 bases). Germline CDR1 and CDR2: LNHDA and SQIVND (reference sequence). The CDR3 consists of 15 residues. The V end lost 7 bases, the J end lost 5 bases, and 18 bases lay between the germline ends.